This T cell receptor beta chain appears in the sequencing data of a study of vaccination effects on CD4 cells after COVID-19. With respect to this clone: Its antigen is unknown.

Viral peptide pool expansion of antigen-specific CD4+ T cells preceded sequencing in the ViraFEST assay. It was after nine to eleven days of culture that CD4+ T cells were isolated. Each person got two doses of an mRNA SARS-CoV-2 vaccine, BNT162b2 or mRNA-1273. Method: immunoSEQ multiplex PCR; TCRdb's copy keeps in-frame clones and lacks some. The data hold fewer than 80,000 clones, with around 70% observed a single time. The CDR3 sequence is 15 residues long. Trimming cost V 5 bases and J 5 bases, with 19 bases left between them. Germline CDR1 SGHDT, CDR2 YYEEEE. This sample comprised CD4+ T cells from PBMCs cultured with HCoV-229E spike peptides, obtained after COVID-19 vaccination. V usage is TRBV5-6 and J usage is TRBJ2-5, with D possibly being TRBD2 (5 bases). The TCR comes from a human donor who received a COVID-19 vaccine. The CDR3 protein is CASRQNVIARETQYF. CDR3 in DNA: TGTGCCAGCAGACAGAACGTGATAGCGAGGGAGACCCAGTACTTC.